One and the same sample provided the 3 T cell receptor beta chains below, sequenced in a study of identical twins. TCRdb re-analysed the 5' RACE reads in MiXCR, keeping a single row per CDR3 protein. The sample includes 200,000 or so distinct CDR3 sequences, around 8.1% seen only once; the top ten take just under 2%. The same sample was also studied in work on yellow fever vaccine responses in identical twins.

Sequenced: memory (CD45RO+) T cells sorted from blood. Every receptor here comes from a woman under 30 in good health.

The J gene is TRBJ2-1, the V gene TRBV6-1; D unresolved. The V gene lost 3 bases and the J gene lost 4 bases, with 10 bases spanning the gap. Germline CDR1 and CDR2: MNHNS and SASEGT. This CDR3 is built from 14 residues. The CDR3 DNA reads TGTGCCAGCAGTGATAGTACAGATTACAATGAGCAGTTCTTC. Amino acids: CASSDSTDYNEQFF.

This clonotype was detected a few times. V gene TRBV29-1 combines with J gene TRBJ2-7, with D hard to call. V lost 6 bases to trimming and J lost 2 bases, with 5 bases between them. Germline V gene lookup returns CDR1 SQVTM and CDR2 ANQGSEA. The CDR3 is made up of 10 amino acids. The CDR3 region is CSVGTYEQYF. CDR3 sequence (DNA): TGCAGCGTCGGAACCTACGAGCAGTACTTC.

V and J are TRBV6-6 and TRBJ2-1; 10 nucleotides line up with TRBD2. The V gene end was trimmed by 10 bases and the J gene end by 7 bases; junction bases not matched to a gene: 4. This CDR3 is 12 amino acids long. Germline values: CDR1 MNHNY, CDR2 SVGAGI (reference sequence). CDR3 loop: CATSGSTNEQFF. The CDR3 nucleotides read TGTGCCACTAGCGGGAGTACGAATGAGCAGTTCTTC.